Listed below are T cell receptor beta chains from one sample, sequenced in a study of T cells in Graves' hyperthyroidism and ophthalmopathy. A single record per CDR3 protein comes from TCRdb applying MiXCR to the multiplex PCR reads. The table has a few hundred thousand distinct CDR3 sequences, approximately 15% seen once. Specimen: blood. The receptors stem from a woman aged 25 to 39 with Graves' hyperthyroidism. Each CDR3 is given with its conserved first and last residue. D genes are given only for firm matches. The size entry is marked missing in some rows and otherwise reads once, few, many or a size class.

size: many; J: TRBJ2-7; V: TRBV9; D: TRBD2; DNA: TGTGCCAGCAGCGTAGCTGCGACTAGCGAACCACCGGCACCCTACGAGCAGTACTTC; CDR3: CASSVAATSEPPAPYEQYF
size: NA; J: TRBJ2-1; V: TRBV2; D: TRBD2; DNA: TGTGCCAGCAGTGGCACTAGCGGGGGGAGCAGGCAGTTCTTC; CDR3: CASSGTSGGSRQFF
size: NA; J: TRBJ2-7; V: TRBV11-2; D: TRBD1; DNA: TGTGCCAGCAGCTTAGAGGGGGGACAGGCGACCTCCTACGAGCAGTACTTC; CDR3: CASSLEGGQATSYEQYF
size: many; J: TRBJ2-1; V: TRBV11-1; D: NA; DNA: TGTGCCAGCAGCTTAGTGGACTTTTCAGGTCCACAGTTCTTC; CDR3: CASSLVDFSGPQFF
size: many; J: TRBJ2-7; V: TRBV5-6; D: TRBD1; DNA: TGTGCCAGCAGCTCCTCACAGGGGACCCACGAGCAGTACTTC; CDR3: CASSSSQGTHEQYF
size: many; J: TRBJ2-1; V: TRBV2; D: TRBD2; DNA: TGTGCCAGCCTTGGCGGGAGGGCCCCCTACAATGAGCAGTTCTTC; CDR3: CASLGGRAPYNEQFF
size: many; J: TRBJ2-1; V: TRBV12-3/TRBV12-4; D: TRBD2; DNA: TGTGCCAGCGGGACTCGGGAGGGGAGTGAGCAGTTCTTC; CDR3: CASGTREGSEQFF
size: many; J: TRBJ2-7; V: TRBV20-1; D: TRBD2; DNA: TGCAGTGCTAGAGATGACGGGACTAGCGGGCCTAGGAGCTCCTACGAGCAGTACTTC; CDR3: CSARDDGTSGPRSSYEQYF
size: few; J: TRBJ2-1; V: TRBV4-1; D: TRBD2; DNA: TGCGCCAGCAGCCAATTGGGACTAGCGGGGAATGAGCAGTTCTTC; CDR3: CASSQLGLAGNEQFF
size: NA; J: TRBJ2-5; V: TRBV5-1; D: TRBD2; DNA: TGCGCCAGCAGCTACCCCTCATCGGGAGGAGAGACCCAGTACTTC; CDR3: CASSYPSSGGETQYF
size: many; J: TRBJ2-5; V: TRBV28; D: TRBD1; DNA: TGTGCCAGCAGTTTAGGACAGGGAGGATTGGAGACCCAGTACTTC; CDR3: CASSLGQGGLETQYF
size: NA; J: TRBJ1-1; V: TRBV19; D: NA; DNA: TGTGCCAGTGGTAATTGGGGGGGGACCGAAGCTTTCTTT; CDR3: CASGNWGGTEAFF